This T cell receptor beta chain was obtained from a study of T cell repertoires in cytomegalovirus infection. Study-level background: Recently identified HLA-C-restricted CMV epitopes were among the peptides used. Shared public TCR beta signatures pointed to both CMV infection and a matching HLA type. Study-wide points: HLA-C-restricted CMV clonotypes gave the most frequent clonotype in two of eight donors. Summed public TCR beta family frequency identified CMV carriers bearing the relevant HLA.

Trimming took 2 bases from V and 7 from J, leaving 12 bases between them. This CDR3 is built from 13 residues. CDR1 is SGHAT, CDR2 FQNNGV, per germline. TCRdb re-called the reads with MiXCR, one entry per CDR3 protein. The sample records about 37,000 distinct CDR3 sequences, just over 50% being singletons. This clonotype appeared a single time. The antigen is not known. The source material was CD8+ T cells from cultured PBMCs, sampled from culture after CMV antigen stimulation. The rearrangement links TRBV11-2 to TRBJ2-7; possibly TRBD1 for D (6 bases). This sequence originates from a human donor in good health (CMV status not recorded). Some clones in this sample may be carry-over from other donors' samples. The CDR3 here is CASSLSGVAEQYF. The CDR3 coding sequence is TGTGCCAGCAGCTTATCAGGGGTTGCTGAGCAGTACTTC.